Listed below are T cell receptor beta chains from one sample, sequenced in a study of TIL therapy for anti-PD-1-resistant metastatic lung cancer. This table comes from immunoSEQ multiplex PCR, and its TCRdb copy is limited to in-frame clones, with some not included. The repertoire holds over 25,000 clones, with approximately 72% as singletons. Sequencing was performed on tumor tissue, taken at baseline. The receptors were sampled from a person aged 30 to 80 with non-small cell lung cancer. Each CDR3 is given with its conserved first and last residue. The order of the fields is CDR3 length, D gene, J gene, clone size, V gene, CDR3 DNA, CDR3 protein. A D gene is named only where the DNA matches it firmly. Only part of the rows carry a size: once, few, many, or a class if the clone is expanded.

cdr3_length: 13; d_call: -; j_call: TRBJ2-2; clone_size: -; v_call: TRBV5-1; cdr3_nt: TGCGCCAGCAGCCTGGATTACACCGGGGAGCTGTTTTTT; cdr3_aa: CASSLDYTGELFF
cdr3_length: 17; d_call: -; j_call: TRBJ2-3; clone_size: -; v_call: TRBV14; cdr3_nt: TGTGCCAGCAGCCACGGCCGGACCGAGACTAGCACAGATACGCAGTATTTT; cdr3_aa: CASSHGRTETSTDTQYF
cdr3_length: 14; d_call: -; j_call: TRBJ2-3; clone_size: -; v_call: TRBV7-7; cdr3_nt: TGTGCTAGCAGCCGCGCAGGGCTCACAGATACGCAGTATTTT; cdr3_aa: CASSRAGLTDTQYF
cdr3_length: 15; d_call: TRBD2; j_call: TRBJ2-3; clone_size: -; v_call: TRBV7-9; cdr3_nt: TGTGCCAGCAGCTTAGGACTAGCGGGGACAGATACGCAGTATTTT; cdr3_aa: CASSLGLAGTDTQYF
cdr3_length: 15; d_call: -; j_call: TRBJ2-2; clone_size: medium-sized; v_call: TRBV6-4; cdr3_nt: TGTGCCAGCAGTGACTCGGATTCTAACACCGGGGAGCTGTTTTTT; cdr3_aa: CASSDSDSNTGELFF
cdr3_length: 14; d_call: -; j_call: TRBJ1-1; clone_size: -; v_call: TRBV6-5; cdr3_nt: TGTGCCAGCAGCCGTAAAGTGGGCAGCACTGAAGCTTTCTTT; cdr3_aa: CASSRKVGSTEAFF
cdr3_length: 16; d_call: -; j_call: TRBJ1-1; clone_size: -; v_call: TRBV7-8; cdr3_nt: TGTGCCAGCAGCTTTGGGGGTGGAGGGTTCGACACTGAAGCTTTCTTT; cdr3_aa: CASSFGGGGFDTEAFF
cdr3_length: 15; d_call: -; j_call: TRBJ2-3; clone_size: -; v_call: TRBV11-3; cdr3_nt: TGTGCCAGCAGCCGAATTAGGGGGAGCACAGATACGCAGTATTTT; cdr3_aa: CASSRIRGSTDTQYF
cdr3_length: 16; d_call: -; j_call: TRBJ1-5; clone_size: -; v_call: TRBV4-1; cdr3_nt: TGCGCCAGCAGCCAAGAGGGGAAAAATAGCAATCAGCCCCAGCATTTT; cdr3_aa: CASSQEGKNSNQPQHF
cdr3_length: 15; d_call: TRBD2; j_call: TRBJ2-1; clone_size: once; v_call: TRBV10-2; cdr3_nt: TGCGCCAGCAGGACTAGCGGGGGCTCCTACAATGAGCAGTTCTTC; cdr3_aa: CASRTSGGSYNEQFF
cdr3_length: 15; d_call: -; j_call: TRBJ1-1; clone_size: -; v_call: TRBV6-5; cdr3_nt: TGTGCCAGCAGCCTACTGGCAGATGAGAACACTGAAGCTTTCTTT; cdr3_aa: CASSLLADENTEAFF
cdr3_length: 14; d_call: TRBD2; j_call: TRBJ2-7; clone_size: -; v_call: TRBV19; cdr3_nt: TGTGCCAGTAAGATACAGCGGGGCTCCTACGAGCAGTACTTC; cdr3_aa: CASKIQRGSYEQYF
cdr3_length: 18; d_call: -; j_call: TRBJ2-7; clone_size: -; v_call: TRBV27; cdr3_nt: TGTGCCAGCAGTATCCTCAAGAGCACACAGCCAAACTCCTACGAGCAGTACTTC; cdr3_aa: CASSILKSTQPNSYEQYF
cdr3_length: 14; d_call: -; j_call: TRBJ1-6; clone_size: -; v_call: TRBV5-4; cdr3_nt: TGTGCCAGCAGCCGGGAATTCGGGGATTCACCCCTCCACTTT; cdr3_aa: CASSREFGDSPLHF
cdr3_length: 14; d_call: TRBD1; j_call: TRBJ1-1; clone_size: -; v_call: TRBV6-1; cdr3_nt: TGTGCCAGCAGTGCTAGGACAGGGGGCACTGAAGCCTTCTTT; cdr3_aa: CASSARTGGTEAFF
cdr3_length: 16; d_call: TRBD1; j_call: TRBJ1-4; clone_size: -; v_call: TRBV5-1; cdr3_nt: TGCGCCAGCGGTCTAGGGGGCGGTGCAACTAATGAAAAACTGTTTTTT; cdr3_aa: CASGLGGGATNEKLFF
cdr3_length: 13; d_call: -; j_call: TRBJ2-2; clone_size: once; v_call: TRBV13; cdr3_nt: TGTGCCAGCAGCTTAGGCCGGGGCGGGGAGCTGTTTTTT; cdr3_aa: CASSLGRGGELFF